The clone carrying this TCR beta chain was observed at least ten times. The antigen is not known. This CDR3 region has 14 residues. With V trimmed by 3 bases and J by 4 bases, 3 bases remained unmatched. Germline CDR1 reads MDHEN; CDR2 reads SYDVKM. The data originate from a study of CD8 T cells in ankylosing spondylitis. Study-level findings and limits: A motif in TCR beta, a set of eight highly homologous variants, appeared characteristic of ankylosing spondylitis blood.

TCRdb reprocessed the 5' RACE reads with MiXCR, giving one entry per CDR3 protein. The sample contains hundreds of thousands of distinct CDR3 sequences, approximately 12% of which appear only once. This sequence joins TRBV28 and TRBJ2-3; 8 bases match TRBD2. The origin of this receptor is a male donor with ankylosing spondylitis. Sequencing was performed on blood, either unsorted or a sorted T cell fraction (not recorded which). This chain's CDR3 is CASSFRGGADTQYF. DNA of the CDR3: TGTGCCAGCAGTTTTCGGGGGGGGGCAGATACGCAGTATTTT. The variable domain in full, with the rest retrieved from reference TRBV28 and TRBJ2-3, is DVKVTQSSRYLVKRTGEKVFLECVQDMDHENMFWYRQDPGLGLRLIYFSYDVKMKEKGDIPEGYSVSREKKERFSLILESASTNQTSMYLCASSFRGGADTQYFGPGTRLTVL.